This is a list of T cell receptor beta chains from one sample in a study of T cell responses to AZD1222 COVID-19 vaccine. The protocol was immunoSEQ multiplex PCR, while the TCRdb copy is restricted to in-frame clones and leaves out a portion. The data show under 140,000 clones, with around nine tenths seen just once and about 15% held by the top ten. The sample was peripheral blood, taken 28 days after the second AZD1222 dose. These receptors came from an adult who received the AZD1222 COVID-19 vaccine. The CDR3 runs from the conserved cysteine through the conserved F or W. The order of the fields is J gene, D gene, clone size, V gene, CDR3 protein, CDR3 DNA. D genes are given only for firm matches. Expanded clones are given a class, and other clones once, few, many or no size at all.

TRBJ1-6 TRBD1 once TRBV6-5 CASSSRDSYNSPLHF TGTGCCAGCAGTTCTCGGGACAGTTACAATTCACCCCTCCACTTT
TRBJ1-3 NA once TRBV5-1 CASSLFGESNTIYF TGCGCCAGCAGCTTGTTCGGGGAATCAAACACCATATATTTT
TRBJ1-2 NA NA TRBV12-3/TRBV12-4 CASSFRAGYTF TGTGCCAGCAGTTTTAGGGCGGGCTACACCTTC
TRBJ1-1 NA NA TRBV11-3 CASSLVAGANTEAFF TGTGCCAGCAGCTTAGTGGCAGGCGCTAACACTGAAGCTTTCTTT
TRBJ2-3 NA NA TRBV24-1 CATSDLRQGGDTQYF TGTGCCACCAGTGATTTGAGGCAAGGGGGGGATACGCAGTATTTT
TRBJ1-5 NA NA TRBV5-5 CASSLAGDRQPQHF TGTGCCAGCAGCTTAGCCGGGGATCGTCAGCCCCAGCATTTT
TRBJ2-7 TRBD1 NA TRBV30 CAGQGALRREQYF TGTGCCGGACAGGGGGCTTTAAGGCGGGAGCAGTACTTC
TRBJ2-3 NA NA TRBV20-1 CSASPANLGTQYF TGCAGTGCTAGTCCTGCGAACCTAGGTACGCAGTATTTT
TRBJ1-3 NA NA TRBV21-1 CASSPLVGARNTIYF TGTGCCAGCAGCCCCCTCGTAGGGGCGCGGAACACCATATATTTT
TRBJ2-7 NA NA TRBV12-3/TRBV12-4 CASSRLGEQYF TGTGCCAGCAGCCGGTTAGGCGAGCAGTACTTC
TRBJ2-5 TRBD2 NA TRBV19 CASSSVAGGGETQYF TGTGCCAGTAGTTCCGTAGCGGGAGGGGGAGAGACCCAGTACTTC
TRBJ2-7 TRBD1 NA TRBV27 CASRWTGDYEQYF TGTGCCAGCAGATGGACAGGGGACTACGAGCAGTACTTC
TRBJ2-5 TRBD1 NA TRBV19 CASSKARTGQETQYF TGTGCCAGTAGTAAAGCTCGGACAGGGCAAGAGACCCAGTACTTC
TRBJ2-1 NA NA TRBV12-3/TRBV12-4 CASSEGAYNEQFF TGTGCCAGCAGTGAAGGAGCCTACAATGAGCAGTTCTTC
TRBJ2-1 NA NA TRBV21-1 CASSKEGTSGASSYNEQFF TGTGCCAGCAGCAAAGAAGGGACTAGCGGGGCGAGCTCCTACAATGAGCAGTTCTTC
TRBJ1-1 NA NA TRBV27 CASRSQTNTEAFF TGTGCCAGCAGAAGTCAGACGAACACTGAAGCTTTCTTT
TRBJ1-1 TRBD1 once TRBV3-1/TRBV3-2 CASRLGQLYEAFF TGTGCCAGCAGGTTGGGACAGCTCTACGAAGCTTTCTTT
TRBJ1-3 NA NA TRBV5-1 CASSLDFGNTIYF TGCGCCAGCAGCTTGGATTTTGGGAACACCATATATTTT
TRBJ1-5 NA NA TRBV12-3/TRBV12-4 CASSGGRNQPQHF TGTGCCAGCAGTGGGGGACGCAATCAGCCCCAGCATTTT
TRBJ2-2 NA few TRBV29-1 CSVEQGATGELFF TGCAGCGTTGAACAGGGTGCCACCGGGGAGCTGTTTTTT
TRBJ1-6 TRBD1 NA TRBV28 CASTSPGGTVPSGLHF TGTGCCAGCACCTCTCCGGGCGGGACAGTCCCGTCAGGGCTCCACTTT
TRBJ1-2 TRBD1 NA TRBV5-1 CASSSSGTGGWVGYTF TGCGCCAGCAGCTCCTCCGGGACAGGGGGCTGGGTTGGCTACACCTTC
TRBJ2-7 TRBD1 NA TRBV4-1 CASSQEGGGEQYF TGCGCCAGCAGCCAAGAAGGGGGCGGAGAGCAGTACTTC
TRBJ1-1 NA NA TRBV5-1 CASSLRQGLRNTEAFF TGCGCCAGCAGCTTGAGGCAGGGGCTAAGGAACACTGAAGCTTTCTTT
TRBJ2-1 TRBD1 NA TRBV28 CASRLHGQGAGLRYNEQFF TGTGCCAGCAGACTCCACGGACAGGGGGCAGGTCTAAGGTACAATGAGCAGTTCTTC
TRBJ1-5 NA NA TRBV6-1 CASSEFWINHGPRNQPQHF TGTGCCAGCAGTGAATTTTGGATCAACCACGGACCGAGAAATCAGCCCCAGCATTTT
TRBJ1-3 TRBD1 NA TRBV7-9 CASSLGQGDGNTIYF TGTGCCAGCAGCTTGGGCCAGGGGGATGGAAACACCATATATTTT
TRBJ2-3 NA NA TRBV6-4 CASSSGFGEADTQYF TGTGCCAGCAGCTCGGGATTCGGGGAGGCAGATACGCAGTATTTT
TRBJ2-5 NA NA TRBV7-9 CASSTGNEETQYF TGTGCCAGCAGCACCGGCAACGAAGAGACCCAGTACTTC
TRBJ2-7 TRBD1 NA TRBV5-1 CASSLGQINEQYF TGCGCCAGCAGCCTGGGACAGATAAACGAGCAGTACTTC
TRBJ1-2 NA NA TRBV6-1 CASSDLRLDSRGNYGYTF TGTGCCAGCAGTGATTTGAGGTTGGACAGCCGGGGGAACTATGGCTACACCTTC
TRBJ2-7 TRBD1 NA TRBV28 CASSTGDSYEQYF TGTGCCAGCAGTACAGGGGACAGCTACGAGCAGTACTTC
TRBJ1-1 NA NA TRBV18 CASSREQGQGNTEAFF TGTGCCAGCTCACGTGAGCAGGGCCAGGGGAACACTGAAGCTTTCTTT
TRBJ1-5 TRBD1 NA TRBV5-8 CASRPPGTGLINQPQHF TGTGCCAGCAGACCCCCCGGGACAGGGTTAATCAATCAGCCCCAGCATTTT
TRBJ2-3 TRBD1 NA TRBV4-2 CASSQSTGTGSDTQYF TGTGCCAGCAGCCAGTCGACAGGGACGGGGTCAGATACGCAGTATTTT
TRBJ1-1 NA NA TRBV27 CASSWRGANTEAFF TGTGCCAGCAGTTGGCGAGGGGCGAACACTGAAGCTTTCTTT
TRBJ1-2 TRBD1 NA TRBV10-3 CATGGKPGQHYGYTF TGTGCCACCGGCGGCAAACCGGGACAGCACTATGGCTACACCTTC
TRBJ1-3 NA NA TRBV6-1 CASSELGLSSGNTIYF TGTGCCAGCAGTGAATTGGGCCTATCCTCTGGAAACACCATATATTTT
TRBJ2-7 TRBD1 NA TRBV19 CASSSPQTGSSYEQYF TGTGCCAGTAGTTCCCCGCAGACAGGGAGCTCCTACGAGCAGTACTTC
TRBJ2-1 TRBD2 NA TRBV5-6 CASSLGLASSYNEQFF TGTGCCAGCAGCTTGGGACTAGCGAGCTCCTACAATGAGCAGTTCTTC
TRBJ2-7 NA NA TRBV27 CASSSHLGTHPEQYF TGTGCCAGCAGTTCCCACCTTGGGACCCACCCCGAGCAGTACTTC
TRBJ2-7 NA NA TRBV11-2 CASSPRRDEQYF TGTGCCAGCAGCCCAAGAAGGGACGAGCAGTACTTC
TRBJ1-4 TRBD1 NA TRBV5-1 CASSFGGTGGEKLFF TGCGCCAGCAGCTTCGGAGGGACAGGAGGTGAAAAACTGTTTTTT
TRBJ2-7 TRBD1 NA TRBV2 CASSEVRGQGYEQYF TGTGCCAGCAGTGAAGTCAGGGGGCAGGGTTACGAGCAGTACTTC
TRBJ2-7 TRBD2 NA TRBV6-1 CASSARGGGRTYEQYF TGTGCCAGCAGTGCGCGGGGGGGCGGGAGAACCTACGAGCAGTACTTC
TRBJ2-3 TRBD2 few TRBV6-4 CASSETSGGTDTQYF TGTGCCAGCAGTGAGACTAGCGGGGGCACAGATACGCAGTATTTT
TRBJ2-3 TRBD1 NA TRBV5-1 CASSLGQGATDTQYF TGCGCCAGCAGCTTGGGACAGGGGGCAACAGATACGCAGTATTTT
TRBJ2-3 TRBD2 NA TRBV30 CAWSGTSGSWGDTQYF TGTGCCTGGAGCGGGACTAGCGGGAGTTGGGGAGATACGCAGTATTTT
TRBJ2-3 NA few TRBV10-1 CASGLSTDTQYF TGCGCCAGCGGGTTGAGCACAGATACGCAGTATTTT
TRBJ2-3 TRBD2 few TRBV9 CASSVGQAGALSTDTQYF TGTGCCAGCAGCGTAGGCCAAGCGGGGGCCCTAAGCACAGATACGCAGTATTTT